What follows are 24 T cell receptor beta chains derived from one specimen sequenced in a study of T cell changes during pregnancy in multiple sclerosis. The table came from immunoSEQ multiplex PCR; TCRdb's copy has only in-frame clones and leaves some out. The sample holds some 24,000 clones, around nine tenths seen once. The sample consisted of CD4+ T cells from peripheral blood mononuclear cells, taken in the second trimester of pregnancy. Receptors originate from a female donor in good health, enrolled as a control in a pregnancy study.

In the case of this clone: Compared with germline, one end of the junction differs, possibly owing to a read error. The chain combines TRBV19 with TRBJ1-6; 7 nucleotides agree with TRBD1. CDR1 is LNHDA and CDR2 is SQIVND in the germline V gene (reference sequence). CDR3 size: 15 residues. CDR3 residues: CASSGRGSFNSPLHF. The CDR3 nucleotides are TGTGCCAGTAGTGGCAGGGGGTCCTTTAATTCACCCCTCCACTTT.

The chain carries TRBV19 and TRBJ1-1; a weak D match, TRBD1 (6 bases). The CDR3 contains 14 residues. Germline V lookup: CDR1 LNHDA, CDR2 SQIVND (reference sequence). V was pared by 8 bases and J by 3 bases, with 16 bases between. CDR3 sequence: CASRGPQGDTEAFF. For the CDR3, the DNA is TGTGCCAGTCGTGGGCCACAGGGAGACACTGAAGCTTTCTTT.

The V gene is TRBV5-6, the J gene TRBJ2-2, with 7 bases lining up with TRBD2. Germline CDR1 SGHDT, CDR2 YYEEEE. J gave up 7 bases and V 2 bases, and 17 bases lay outside the gene matches. The CDR3 length is 18 residues. The DNA for the CDR3 is TGTGCCAGCAGCTTCCGGGGAGGGCCAAATCGACGAAGCGGGGAGCTGTTTTTT. Protein product: CASSFRGGPNRRSGELFF.

The J gene is TRBJ2-2, the V gene TRBV9; 9 bases align to TRBD1. Germline CDR1 is SGDLS and CDR2 is YYNGEE. The CDR3 length is 14 residues. Germline trimming cut 2 bases from V and 9 bases from J; bases unmatched to any gene: 5. In nucleotides, the CDR3 is TGTGCCAGCAGCGTGACAGGGGGGGGCAGGGAGCTGTTTTTT. Amino acid sequence: CASSVTGGGRELFF.

V and J are TRBV5-4 and TRBJ1-2; D may be TRBD1 (5 bases). Trimming cost V 0 bases and J 6 bases, with 12 bases left between them. Germline CDR1 SGHNT, CDR2 YYREEE (reference sequence). The CDR3 runs to 14 residues. Here the CDR3 reads CASSLGGRDHGYTF. CDR3 nucleotide sequence: TGTGCCAGCAGCTTGGGTGGCAGGGATCATGGCTACACCTTC.

The chain uses TRBV28 and TRBJ1-1; perhaps TRBD1 as D (5 bases). Between the trimmed V and J ends, which lost 6 bases and 4 bases, there was a span of 21 bases. The CDR3 runs 16 residues. In germline, CDR1 is MDHEN, CDR2 SYDVKM. CDR3 residues: CASRSDSGGGSTEAFF. The CDR3 bases are TGTGCCAGCAGATCCGACAGCGGCGGGGGGAGCACTGAAGCTTTCTTT.

The sample holds one count of this clone. The V gene is TRBV7-8, the J gene TRBJ2-1; a weak D match, TRBD2 (6 bases). V was trimmed by 5 bases and J by 5 bases, leaving 13 bases between them. From germline, CDR1 is SGHVS and CDR2 FQNEAQ. The CDR3 loop spans 14 amino acids. CDR3 loop: CASSLRLVDNEQFF. The CDR3 DNA follows: TGTGCCAGCAGCCTAAGACTAGTAGACAATGAGCAGTTCTTC.

The rearrangement joins TRBV7-8 to TRBJ1-2; 8 bases are shared with TRBD1. V shed 2 bases and J 8 bases; nucleotides not matched to a gene: 10. This CDR3 comprises 15 residues. CDR1 is SGHVS, CDR2 FQNEAQ, per germline. CDR3 nucleotides: TGTGCCAGCAGCTTACCCGGGACAGGATCCAGGGGCTACACCTTC. It codes for CASSLPGTGSRGYTF.

The CDR3 sequence is CASSQSTFSGGTDTQYF. For the CDR3, the DNA is TGCGCCAGCAGCCAGTCGACGTTCAGCGGGGGGACAGATACGCAGTATTTT. V usage is TRBV4-3 and J usage is TRBJ2-3; 9 nucleotides agree with TRBD2. This CDR3 comprises 17 residues. The V segment lost 3 bases and the J segment 3 bases; nucleotides outside the gene matches: 10. Germline-derived CDR1 and CDR2 are LGHNA and YSLEER.

In this sample, this clone turned up once. J is TRBJ2-1 and V is TRBV7-2, with D perhaps matching TRBD2 (7 bases). In germline, CDR1 is SGHTA, CDR2 FQGNSA. V shed 5 bases and J shed 0 bases, with 17 bases lying between them. CDR3 length equals 17 residues. DNA of the CDR3: TGTGCCAGCAGCCCGCCGGGGGGCCGAATCTCCTACAATGAGCAGTTCTTC. As protein: CASSPPGGRISYNEQFF.

V usage is TRBV6-5 and J usage is TRBJ1-1, with a possible D match to TRBD1 (5 bases). Per the germline V gene, CDR1 is MNHEY and CDR2 is SVGAGI. The V end was cut by 7 bases, the J end by 1 base, with 10 bases between. This CDR3 is 13 amino acids long. The CDR3 sequence: CASTWGSNTEAFF. Here the CDR3 DNA reads TGTGCCAGCACATGGGGCTCGAACACTGAAGCTTTCTTT.

This chain connects TRBV27 to TRBJ1-6; possible D gene TRBD1, 6 bases. From germline, CDR1 is MNHEY and CDR2 SMNVEV (reference sequence). The CDR3 has 16 amino acids. Trimming stripped 2 bases from V and 7 bases from J, with 15 bases between. The CDR3 loop reads CASSLENTGLNSPLHF. Written as DNA, the CDR3 is TGTGCCAGCAGTTTAGAGAATACAGGGCTGAATTCACCCCTCCACTTT.

The gene calls are TRBV27 and TRBJ1-5; D gene unclear. V gave up 5 bases and J gave up 8 bases, with 13 bases separating them. The CDR3 has 13 amino acids. The germline CDR1 and CDR2 sequences are MNHEY and SMNVEV (reference sequence). CDR3 protein: CASSLDTRKPQHF. CDR3 nucleotides: TGTGCCAGCAGTCTAGACACTAGAAAGCCCCAGCATTTT.

The rearrangement links TRBV7-2 to TRBJ2-1; 9 bases fit TRBD2. Germline values: CDR1 SGHTA, CDR2 FQGNSA. With V trimmed by 5 bases and J by 1 base, 3 bases remained unmatched. CDR3 length: 15 residues. CDR3 nucleotide sequence: TGTGCCAGCAGCATGAGCGGGGGGTCCTACAATGAGCAGTTCTTC. Residues: CASSMSGGSYNEQFF.

The chain is built from TRBV18 and TRBJ1-3, with 8 bases that match TRBD1. This CDR3 has 16 residues. Trimming removed 4 bases from V and 0 bases from J; junction bases left unmatched: 5. Germline loops: CDR1 KGHSH, CDR2 LQKENI. CDR3: CASSRDRPPSGNTIYF. CDR3 sequence (DNA): TGTGCCAGCTCACGGGACAGGCCGCCCTCTGGAAACACCATATATTTT.

The chain is built from TRBV5-8 and TRBJ2-1; possibly TRBD2 for D (6 bases). The V gene's germline CDR1 is SGHTS and CDR2 YDEGEE. The ends were cut back, 3 bases at V and 0 bases at J, with 13 bases in the middle. The CDR3 loop spans 16 amino acids. The CDR3 protein is CASSSPGLRSYNEQFF. The CDR3 DNA sequence: TGTGCCAGCAGCTCGCCGGGACTCCGCTCCTACAATGAGCAGTTCTTC. Supplemented by reference TRBV5-8 and TRBJ2-1, the full variable domain reads EAGVTQSPTHLIKTRGQQATLRCSPISGHTSVYWYQQALGLGLQFLLWYDEGEERNRGNFPPRFSGRQFPNYSSELNVNALELEDSALYLCASSSPGLRSYNEQFFGPGTRLTVL.

This clone was recorded a few times. This chain connects TRBV6-4 to TRBJ2-3; 9 bases are shared with TRBD1. Germline trimming cut 3 bases from V and 7 bases from J; bases unmatched to any gene: 5. Looked up from germline, CDR1 is MRHNA and CDR2 is SNTAGT. The length of the CDR3 is 14 residues. CDR3 sequence reads: CASSEGTGHYTQYF. In DNA form, the CDR3 reads TGTGCCAGCAGTGAAGGGACAGGGCATTATACGCAGTATTTT.

This chain links TRBV4-2 with TRBJ2-1; 12 bases are shared with TRBD2. The CDR3 has 16 amino acids. The V gene's germline CDR1 is LGHNA and CDR2 YNFKEQ. V was pared by 5 bases and J by 10 bases, with 12 bases of the junction left unmatched. The CDR3 nucleotides are TGTGCCAGCAGCATGGGACTAGCGGGCCCCACGGGGGAGCAGTTCTTC. It specifies CASSMGLAGPTGEQFF.

This chain's CDR3 is CASRSGTDNEQFF. In nucleotides, the CDR3 is TGTGCCAGCAGATCCGGGACAGACAATGAGCAGTTCTTC. V and J are TRBV25-1 and TRBJ2-1; 7 bases are shared with TRBD1. The CDR3 has 13 residues. Per the germline V gene, CDR1 is MGHDK and CDR2 is SYGVNS. Losses at the gene ends were 6 bases for V and 5 bases for J; bases not matched to a gene: 4. The whole variable domain, filled in from reference TRBV25-1 and TRBJ2-1, reads EADIYQTPRYLVIGTGKKITLECSQTMGHDKMYWYQQDPGMELHLIHYSYGVNSTEKGDLSSESTVSRIRTEHFPLTLESARPSHTSQYLCASRSGTDNEQFFGPGTRLTVL.

The chain is built from TRBV7-2 and TRBJ1-3, with 8 positions matching TRBD1. The CDR3 has 15 residues. The junction had 3 bases not matched to a gene; V was cut back by 5 bases and J by 0 bases. Germline assignment: CDR1 SGHTA and CDR2 FQGNSA. The CDR3 sequence is CASSQTGASGNTIYF. CDR3 nucleotides: TGTGCCAGCAGCCAGACAGGGGCCTCTGGAAACACCATATATTTT.

This clone was seen a few times. This chain connects TRBV19 to TRBJ1-6; 8 nucleotides align to TRBD1. The germline V gene has CDR1 LNHDA and CDR2 SQIVND (reference sequence). Trimming took 11 bases from V and 6 from J; bases not matched to a gene: 6. There are 13 residues in the CDR3. The CDR3 nucleotides are TGTGCCGCCCGGACAGGGACTAATTCACCCCTCCACTTT. The encoded protein is CAARTGTNSPLHF.

J is TRBJ2-7 and V is TRBV7-2, with no clear D. CDR1 is SGHTA and CDR2 is FQGNSA in the germline V gene. Trimming removed 1 base at V and 9 bases at J, with 10 bases between. The CDR3 covers 12 residues. The CDR3 loop is CASSLDKQTQYF. DNA for the CDR3: TGTGCCAGCAGCTTAGACAAACAAACGCAGTACTTC.

The chain recombines TRBV6-1 with TRBJ2-7, with D unclear. V was pared by 1 base and J by 3 bases, with 7 bases between. The CDR3 sequence is 13 residues long. From germline, CDR1 is MNHNS and CDR2 SASEGT. The CDR3 reads CASSEVGGYEQYF. The CDR3 coding sequence is TGTGCCAGCAGTGAAGTAGGCGGCTACGAGCAGTACTTC.

The CDR3 sequence is CASQPRQGGSYQETQYF. In nucleotides, the CDR3 is TGTGCCAGCCAACCCCGACAGGGGGGATCGTACCAAGAGACCCAGTACTTC. The J gene is TRBJ2-5, the V gene TRBV28; TRBD1 aligns across 9 bases. The germline V gene encodes CDR1 MDHEN and CDR2 SYDVKM. This CDR3 comprises 17 residues. The trim removed 8 bases at V and 0 bases at J, leaving 13 bases unmatched. The variable domain in full, completed from reference TRBV28 and TRBJ2-5, reads DVKVTQSSRYLVKRTGEKVFLECVQDMDHENMFWYRQDPGLGLRLIYFSYDVKMKEKGDIPEGYSVSREKKERFSLILESASTNQTSMYLCASQPRQGGSYQETQYFGPGTRLLVL.